This TCR beta chain was captured in a study of blood T cell repertoires in COVID-19. Study context: Specimens from acute and convalescent COVID-19 originated in the United States, Italy and Spain. T cells, B-cell-depleted T cells, or PBMCs supplied cDNA or gDNA.

This CDR3 contains 17 residues. J gave up 0 bases and V 4 bases, and 7 bases lay outside the gene matches. Germline V lookup: CDR1 LGHDT, CDR2 YNNKEL (reference sequence). The authors' processing: Reference gene primers were amplified, and this amplification served to estimate nucleated cell counts. Assay: immunoSEQ multiplex PCR; the TCRdb copy retains only in-frame clones and omits some. V and J calls and clone size are those listed in that table; D and trimming were worked out from the DNA. The table lists around 7,800 clones, approximately 85% of them singletons. Sample: peripheral blood. This TCR was sampled from a woman aged 60-75 years with active COVID-19. The chain employs TRBV3-1 (or the pseudogene TRBV3-2) and TRBJ2-2, with 8 bases fitting TRBD2. The CDR3: CASSPHTGLANTGELFF. The CDR3 DNA is TGTGCCAGCAGCCCACACACGGGACTAGCGAACACCGGGGAGCTGTTTTTT.